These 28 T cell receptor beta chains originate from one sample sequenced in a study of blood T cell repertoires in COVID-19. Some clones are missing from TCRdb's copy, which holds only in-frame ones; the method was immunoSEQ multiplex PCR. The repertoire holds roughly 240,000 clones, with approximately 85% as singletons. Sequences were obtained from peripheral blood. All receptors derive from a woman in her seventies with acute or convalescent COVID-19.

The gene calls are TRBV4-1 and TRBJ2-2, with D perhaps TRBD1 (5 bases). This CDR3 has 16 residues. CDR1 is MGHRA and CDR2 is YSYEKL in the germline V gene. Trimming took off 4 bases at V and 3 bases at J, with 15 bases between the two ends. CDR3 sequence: CASSRPGHADTGELFF. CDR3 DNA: TGCGCCAGCAGCCGCCCCGGACACGCAGACACCGGGGAGCTGTTTTTT.

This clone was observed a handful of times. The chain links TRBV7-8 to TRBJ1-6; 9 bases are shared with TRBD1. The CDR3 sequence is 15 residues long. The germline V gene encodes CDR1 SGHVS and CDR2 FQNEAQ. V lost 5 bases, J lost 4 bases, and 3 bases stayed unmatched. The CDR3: CASSPGTGYNSPLHF. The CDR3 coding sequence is TGTGCCAGCAGCCCCGGGACAGGGTATAATTCACCCCTCCACTTT.

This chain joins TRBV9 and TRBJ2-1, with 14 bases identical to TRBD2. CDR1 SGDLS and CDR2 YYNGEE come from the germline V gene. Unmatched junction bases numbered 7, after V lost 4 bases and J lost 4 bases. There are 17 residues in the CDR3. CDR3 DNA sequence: TGTGCCAGCAGCCTCCGACTAGCGGGGGGGAGATACAATGAGCAGTTCTTC. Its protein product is CASSLRLAGGRYNEQFF.

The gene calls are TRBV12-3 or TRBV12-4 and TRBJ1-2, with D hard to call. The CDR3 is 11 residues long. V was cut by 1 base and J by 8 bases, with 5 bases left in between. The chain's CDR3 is CASSLGGGYTF. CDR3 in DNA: TGTGCCAGCAGTTTAGGAGGGGGCTACACCTTC.

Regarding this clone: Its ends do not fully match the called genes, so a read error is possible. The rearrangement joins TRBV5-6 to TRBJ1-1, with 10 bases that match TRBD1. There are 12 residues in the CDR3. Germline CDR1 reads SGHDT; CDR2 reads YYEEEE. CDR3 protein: CASSLDRGKTFF. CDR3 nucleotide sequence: TGTGCCAGCAGTTTGGACAGGGGGAAAACTTTCTTT.

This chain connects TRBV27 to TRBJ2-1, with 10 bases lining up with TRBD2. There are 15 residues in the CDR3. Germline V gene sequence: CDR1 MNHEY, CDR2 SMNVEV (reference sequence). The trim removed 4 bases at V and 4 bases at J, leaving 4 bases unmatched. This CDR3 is CASSSSSGGYNEQFF. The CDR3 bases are TGTGCCAGCAGTTCTTCTAGCGGGGGATACAATGAGCAGTTCTTC.

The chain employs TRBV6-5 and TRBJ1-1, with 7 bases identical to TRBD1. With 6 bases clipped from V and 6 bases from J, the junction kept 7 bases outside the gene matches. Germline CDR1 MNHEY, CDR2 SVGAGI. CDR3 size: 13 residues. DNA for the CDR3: TGTGCCAGCAGAGATACAGGGGAAGCTGAAGCTTTCTTT. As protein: CASRDTGEAEAFF.

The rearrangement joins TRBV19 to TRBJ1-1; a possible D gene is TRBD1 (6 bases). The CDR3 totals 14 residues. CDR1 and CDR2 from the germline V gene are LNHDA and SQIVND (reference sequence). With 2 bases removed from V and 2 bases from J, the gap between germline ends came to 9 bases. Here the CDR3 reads CASSIWGRNTEAFF. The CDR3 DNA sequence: TGTGCCAGTAGTATATGGGGGCGTAACACTGAAGCTTTCTTT.

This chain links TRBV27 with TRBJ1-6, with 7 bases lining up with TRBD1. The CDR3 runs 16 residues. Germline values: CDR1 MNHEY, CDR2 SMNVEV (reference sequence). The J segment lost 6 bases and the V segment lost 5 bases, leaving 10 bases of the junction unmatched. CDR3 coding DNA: TGTGCCAGCAGTCCCCGGACAGGAGCTTTTAATTCACCCCTCCACTTT. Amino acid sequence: CASSPRTGAFNSPLHF.

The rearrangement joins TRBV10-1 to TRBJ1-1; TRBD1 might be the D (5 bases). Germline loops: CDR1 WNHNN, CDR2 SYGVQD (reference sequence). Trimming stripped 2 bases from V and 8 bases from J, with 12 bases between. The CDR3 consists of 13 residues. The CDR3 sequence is CASSETTELEAFF. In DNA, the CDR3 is TGCGCCAGCAGTGAGACGACAGAGTTAGAAGCTTTCTTT.

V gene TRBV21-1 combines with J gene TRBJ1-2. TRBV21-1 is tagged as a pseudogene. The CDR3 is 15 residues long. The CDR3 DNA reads TGTGCCAGCAGCAAAGCCGGGGGTCCAACGTTCGGCTACACCTTC. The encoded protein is CASSKAGGPTFGYTF.

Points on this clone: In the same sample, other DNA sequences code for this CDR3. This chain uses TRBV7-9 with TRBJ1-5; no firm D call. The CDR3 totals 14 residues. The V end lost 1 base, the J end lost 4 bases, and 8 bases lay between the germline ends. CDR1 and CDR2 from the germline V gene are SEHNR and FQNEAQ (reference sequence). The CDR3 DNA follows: TGTGCCAGCAGCTTAGATTCGGGGAATCAGCCCCAGCATTTT. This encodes CASSLDSGNQPQHF.

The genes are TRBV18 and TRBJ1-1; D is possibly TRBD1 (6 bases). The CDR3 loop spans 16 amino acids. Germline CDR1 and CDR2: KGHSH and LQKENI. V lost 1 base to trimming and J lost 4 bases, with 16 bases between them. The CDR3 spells CASSPRQLGAGTEAFF. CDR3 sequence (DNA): TGTGCCAGCTCACCACGACAACTGGGGGCGGGCACTGAAGCTTTCTTT.

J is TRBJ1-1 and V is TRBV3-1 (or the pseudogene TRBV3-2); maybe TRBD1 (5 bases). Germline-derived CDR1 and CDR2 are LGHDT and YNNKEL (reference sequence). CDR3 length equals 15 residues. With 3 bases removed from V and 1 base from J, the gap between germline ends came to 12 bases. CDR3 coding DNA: TGTGCCAGCAGCCAGGAAGGGGCAAGGAACACTGAAGCTTTCTTT. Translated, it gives CASSQEGARNTEAFF.

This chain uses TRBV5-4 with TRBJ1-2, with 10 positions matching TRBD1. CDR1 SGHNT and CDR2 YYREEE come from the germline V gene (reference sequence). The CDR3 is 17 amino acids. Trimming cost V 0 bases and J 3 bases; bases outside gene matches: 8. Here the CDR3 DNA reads TGTGCCAGCAGCTTGGGGGGACAGGGGAGCCTATACTATGGCTACACCTTC. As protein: CASSLGGQGSLYYGYTF.

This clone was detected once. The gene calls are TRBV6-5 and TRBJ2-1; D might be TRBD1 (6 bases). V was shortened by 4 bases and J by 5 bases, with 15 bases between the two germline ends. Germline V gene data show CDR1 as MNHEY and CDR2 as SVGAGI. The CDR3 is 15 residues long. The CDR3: CASSSVRGRDNEQFF. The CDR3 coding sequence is TGTGCCAGCAGTTCGGTCAGGGGAAGAGACAATGAGCAGTTCTTC.

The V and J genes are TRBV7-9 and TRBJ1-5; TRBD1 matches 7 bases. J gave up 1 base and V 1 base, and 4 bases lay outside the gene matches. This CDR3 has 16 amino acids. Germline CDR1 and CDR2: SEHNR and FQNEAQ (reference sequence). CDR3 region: CASSLEGASSNQPQHF. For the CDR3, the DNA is TGTGCCAGCAGCTTAGAGGGGGCGTCGAGCAATCAGCCCCAGCATTTT. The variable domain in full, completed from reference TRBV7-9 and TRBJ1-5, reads DTGVSQNPRHKITKRGQNVTFRCDPISEHNRLYWYRQTLGQGPEFLTYFQNEAQLEKSRLLSDRFSAERPKGSFSTLEIQRTEQGDSAMYLCASSLEGASSNQPQHFGDGTRLSIL.

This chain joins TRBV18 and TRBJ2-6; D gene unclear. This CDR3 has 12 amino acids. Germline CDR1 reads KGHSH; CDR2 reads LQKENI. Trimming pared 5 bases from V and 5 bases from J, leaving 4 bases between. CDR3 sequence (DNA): TGTGCCAGCTCATCTCGGGCCAACGTCCTGACTTTC. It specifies CASSSRANVLTF.

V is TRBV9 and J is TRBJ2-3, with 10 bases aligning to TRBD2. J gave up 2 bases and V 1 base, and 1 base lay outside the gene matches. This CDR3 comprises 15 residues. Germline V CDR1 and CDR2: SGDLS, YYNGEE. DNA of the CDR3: TGTGCCAGCAGCGTAACTAGCGGGGTCACAGATACGCAGTATTTT. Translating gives CASSVTSGVTDTQYF.

Written as DNA, the CDR3 is TGTGCCAGCAGTCTACTTACGCTAAATGAGCAGTTCTTC. It encodes CASSLLTLNEQFF. The chain joins TRBV6-6 to TRBJ2-1; D remains unclear. The V end lost 5 bases, the J end lost 7 bases, and 12 bases lay between the germline ends. This CDR3 has 13 residues. CDR1 is MNHNY, CDR2 SVGAGI, per germline (reference sequence).

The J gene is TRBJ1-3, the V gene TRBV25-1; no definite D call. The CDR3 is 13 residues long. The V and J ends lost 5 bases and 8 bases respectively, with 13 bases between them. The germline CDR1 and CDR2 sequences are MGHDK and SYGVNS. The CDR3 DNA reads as TGTGCCAGCAGTTGGACTCATAGGGACACCATATATTTT. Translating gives CASSWTHRDTIYF. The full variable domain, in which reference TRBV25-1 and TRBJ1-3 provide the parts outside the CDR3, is EADIYQTPRYLVIGTGKKITLECSQTMGHDKMYWYQQDPGMELHLIHYSYGVNSTEKGDLSSESTVSRIRTEHFPLTLESARPSHTSQYLCASSWTHRDTIYFGEGSWLTVV.

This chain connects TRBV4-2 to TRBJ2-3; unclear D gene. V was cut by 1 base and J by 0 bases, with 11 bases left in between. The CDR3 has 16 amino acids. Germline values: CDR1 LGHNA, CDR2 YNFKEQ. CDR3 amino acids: CASSQAAMRSTDTQYF. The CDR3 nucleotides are TGTGCCAGCAGCCAAGCCGCAATGAGGAGCACAGATACGCAGTATTTT.

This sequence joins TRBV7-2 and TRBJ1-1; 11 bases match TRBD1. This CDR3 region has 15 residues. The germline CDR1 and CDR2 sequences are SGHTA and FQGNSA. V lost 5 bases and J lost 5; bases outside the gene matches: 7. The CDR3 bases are TGTGCCAGCAGCCCTATGGGACAGGGGGTTACTGAAGCTTTCTTT. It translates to CASSPMGQGVTEAFF.

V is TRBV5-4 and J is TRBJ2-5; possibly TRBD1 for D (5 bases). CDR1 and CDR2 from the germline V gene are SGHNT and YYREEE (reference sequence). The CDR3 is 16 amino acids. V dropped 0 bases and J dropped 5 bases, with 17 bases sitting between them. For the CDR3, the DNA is TGTGCCAGCAGCTTGGGCGCATGGCAGGGCTGGGAGACCCAGTACTTC. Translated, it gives CASSLGAWQGWETQYF.

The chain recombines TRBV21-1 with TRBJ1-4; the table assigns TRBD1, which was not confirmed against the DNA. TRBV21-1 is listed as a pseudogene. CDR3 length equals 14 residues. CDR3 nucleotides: TGTGCCAGCAGTGCCGGGACAGGGGATGAAAAACTGTTTTTT. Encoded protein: CASSAGTGDEKLFF.

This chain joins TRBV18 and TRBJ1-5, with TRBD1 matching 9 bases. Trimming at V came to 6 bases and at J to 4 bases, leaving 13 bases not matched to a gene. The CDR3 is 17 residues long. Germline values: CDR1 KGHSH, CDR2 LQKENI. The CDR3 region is CASSDRGGTQGNQPQHF. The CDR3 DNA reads TGTGCCAGCTCGGACAGGGGAGGGACCCAAGGGAATCAGCCCCAGCATTTT.

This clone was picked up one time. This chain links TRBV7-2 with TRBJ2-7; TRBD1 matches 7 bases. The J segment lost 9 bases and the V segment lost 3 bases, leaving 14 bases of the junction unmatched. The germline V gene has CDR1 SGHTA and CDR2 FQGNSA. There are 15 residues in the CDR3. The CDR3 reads CASSFPPRTGSWQYF. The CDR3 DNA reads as TGTGCCAGCAGCTTTCCCCCCCGGACAGGCTCGTGGCAGTACTTC. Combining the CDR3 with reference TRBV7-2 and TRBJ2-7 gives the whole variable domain GAGVSQSPSNKVTEKGKDVELRCDPISGHTALYWYRQSLGQGLEFLIYFQGNSAPDKSGLPSDRFSAERTGGSVSTLTIQRTQQEDSAVYLCASSFPPRTGSWQYFGPGTRLTVT.

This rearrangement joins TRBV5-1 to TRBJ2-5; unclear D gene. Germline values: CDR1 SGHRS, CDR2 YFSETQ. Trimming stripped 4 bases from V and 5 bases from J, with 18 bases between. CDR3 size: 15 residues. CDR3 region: CASSELTAIRETQYF. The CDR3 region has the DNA TGCGCCAGCAGCGAGTTGACCGCTATCAGGGAGACCCAGTACTTC.